This is a list of T cell receptor beta chains from one sample in a study of cytomegalovirus exposure and HLA in healthy donors. The table came from immunoSEQ multiplex PCR; TCRdb's copy has only in-frame clones and leaves some out. Its table records 45,000 to 60,000 clones. Sequencing was done on a sample of PBMCs. Source of these receptors: a female donor in good health and CMV-seronegative. Both conserved end residues are part of each CDR3. D genes are given only for firm matches.

>TRBJ1-2|TRBV30|TRBD1
CAWSVRDSGYTF
TGTGCCTGGAGTGTTCGGGACAGTGGCTACACCTTC
>TRBJ1-2|TRBV4-1|-
CASSQEGAGRTYGYTF
TGCGCCAGCAGCCAAGAAGGGGCAGGGAGGACGTATGGCTACACCTTC
>TRBJ1-2|TRBV30|-
CAWSVKAGGYTF
TGTGCCTGGAGTGTAAAGGCAGGGGGCTACACCTTC
>TRBJ1-2|TRBV5-1|-
CASSSQGSHGYTF
TGCGCCAGCAGTTCACAGGGATCCCATGGCTACACCTTC
>TRBJ2-7|TRBV6-5|-
CASSYSSPGYEQYF
TGTGCCAGCAGTTACTCGTCCCCAGGCTACGAGCAGTACTTC
>TRBJ2-3|TRBV2|TRBD1
CASSGKGTVREDTQYF
TGTGCCAGCAGTGGGAAAGGGACAGTTCGGGAAGATACGCAGTATTTT
>TRBJ2-7|TRBV11-3|-
CASSQDYEQYF
TGTGCCAGCAGCCAGGACTACGAGCAGTACTTC
>TRBJ1-5|TRBV6-5|-
CASSYEGGQPQHF
TGTGCCAGCAGTTATGAGGGAGGTCAGCCCCAGCATTTT
>TRBJ2-1|TRBV6-5|TRBD1
CASSYGQRQGTQFF
TGTGCCAGCAGTTACGGACAACGACAGGGGACGCAGTTCTTC
>TRBJ1-2|TRBV29-1|-
CSVRLSYGYTF
TGCAGCGTGAGGCTTTCCTATGGCTACACCTTC
>TRBJ2-7|TRBV6-1|-
CASSRSAGSYYEQYF
TGTGCCAGCAGTAGATCCGCGGGTTCATACTACGAGCAGTACTTC
>TRBJ2-2|TRBV5-4|TRBD2
CASSFRLAGGPSTGELFF
TGTGCCAGCAGCTTTAGACTAGCGGGAGGGCCGAGCACCGGGGAGCTGTTTTTT
>TRBJ2-5|TRBV5-1|-
CASRLQGNSETQYF
TGCGCCAGCAGGCTACAGGGAAATAGTGAGACCCAGTACTTC
>TRBJ1-2|TRBV7-3|-
CASSLDSYYGYTF
TGTGCCAGCAGCTTGGACAGCTACTATGGCTACACCTTC
>TRBJ1-5|TRBV19|-
CASTPGDHQPQHF
TGTGCCAGTACCCCGGGGGACCATCAGCCCCAGCATTTT
>TRBJ2-5|TRBV6-1|TRBD2
CASSGNGGAVENQYF
TGTGCCAGCAGTGGAAACGGGGGGGCGGTAGAGAACCAGTACTTC
>TRBJ2-5|TRBV5-6|-
CASSLNGRETQYF
TGTGCCAGCAGCTTGAACGGCAGGGAGACCCAGTACTTC
>TRBJ2-1|TRBV2|TRBD2
CASSGPGLAGGSSYNEQFF
TGTGCCAGCAGTGGGCCGGGACTAGCGGGGGGAAGCTCCTACAATGAGCAGTTCTTC
>TRBJ2-5|TRBV7-9|-
CASSPQKYQETQYF
TGTGCCAGCAGCCCTCAGAAGTACCAAGAGACCCAGTACTTC
>TRBJ1-1|TRBV2|-
CASSEVRVPEAFF
TGTGCCAGCAGTGAAGTCCGGGTTCCTGAAGCTTTCTTT
>TRBJ1-6|TRBV19|TRBD1
CASSIRDRGLSPLHF
TGTGCCAGTAGTATCCGGGACAGGGGACTATCACCCCTCCACTTT
>TRBJ2-7|TRBV2|-
CASSSYYEQYF
TGTGCCAGCAGTTCCTACTACGAGCAGTACTTC
>TRBJ2-7|TRBV5-1|TRBD1
CASSVGQGTYEQYF
TGCGCCAGCAGCGTGGGACAGGGGACCTACGAGCAGTACTTC
>TRBJ2-2|TRBV6-1|-
CASTRDTHGGELFF
TGTGCCAGCACCCGGGATACGCACGGCGGGGAGCTGTTTTTT
>TRBJ1-5|TRBV15|-
CATSRTGSNQPQHF
TGTGCCACCAGCAGGACGGGGAGCAATCAGCCCCAGCATTTT
>TRBJ1-1|TRBV6-5|TRBD1
CASSASTGRAFF
TGTGCCAGCAGTGCCTCGACAGGGAGGGCTTTCTTT
>TRBJ2-1|TRBV30|TRBD2
CAWNVVAGGPVNEQFF
TGTGCCTGGAACGTGGTAGCGGGAGGGCCAGTCAATGAGCAGTTCTTC
>TRBJ1-1|TRBV18|-
CASSPTMRGVNTEAFF
TGTGCCAGCTCACCGACTATGCGGGGGGTGAACACTGAAGCTTTCTTT
>TRBJ1-5|TRBV7-3|TRBD1
CASSQRNRGRSNQPQHF
TGTGCCAGCAGCCAAAGAAACAGGGGACGTAGCAATCAGCCCCAGCATTTT